This T cell receptor beta chain was sequenced for a study of identical twins. Whole-study findings and limits: Donors were not followed over many years; analysis was cross-sectional. The authors noted that invariant MAIT and iNKT cells could partly confound zero-insertion analyses.

The V end was cut by 4 bases, the J end by 3 bases, with 10 bases between. Per the germline V gene, CDR1 is SGHRS and CDR2 is YFSETQ. The CDR3 runs to 14 residues. Many counts were recorded for this clonotype. Its target is unknown. Template switching added a universal primer site; cDNA carried unique molecular identifiers. MiXCR, applied by TCRdb to the 5' RACE reads, yields one record per CDR3 protein. This sample has just under 650,000 distinct CDR3 sequences, with less than 9% found just once. This sample was also put to use in a study of yellow fever vaccine responses in identical twins.

The V call is TRBV5-1, the J call TRBJ2-2; D is ambiguous. This TCR was sampled from a young woman in good health. The material sequenced was PBMCs. The CDR3 spells CASSKQGYTGELFF. The DNA for the CDR3 is TGCGCCAGCAGCAAACAAGGATACACCGGGGAGCTGTTTTTT.